A few counts support the clone carrying this TCR beta chain. Its antigen is unknown. The data stem from a study of blood T cells in healthy people across ages. Study-level results: Roughly linearly, TCR beta diversity per million T cells fell as age increased. Unsorted PBMCs blocked a conclusive comparison of naive and antigen-experienced cells. Total diversity from one million sequenced T cells was likely underestimated.

The CDR3 runs to 14 residues. Trimming left V 4 bases short and J 6 bases short, with 16 bases between. The V gene's germline CDR1 is SGDLS and CDR2 YYNGEE. The second PCR ran roughly 6 to 11 cycles with a sample-barcoded 5' primer and J-beta primers. The template-switch adaptor, which had 12 random nucleotides, put a tag on each cDNA molecule. TCRdb re-derived calls from the 5' RACE reads in MiXCR, one entry per CDR3 protein. This repertoire shows 1.5 million to 2 million distinct CDR3 sequences, roughly a third found once; its top ten account for about 11%. This sequence originates from a woman aged 25 to 45 in good health. The material sequenced was blood. This chain joins TRBV9 and TRBJ1-1; D is unclear. This chain's CDR3 is CASSPSLEGSEAFF. CDR3 DNA sequence: TGTGCCAGCAGCCCCTCACTGGAGGGTTCTGAAGCTTTCTTT.